These 11 T cell receptor beta chains originate from one sample sequenced in a study of technical replicates of blood from a few donors. The protocol was immunoSEQ multiplex PCR, while the TCRdb copy is restricted to in-frame clones and leaves out a portion. The table has about 66,000 clones, approximately 88% seen once. The sample was PBMCs. These TCRs come from a human donor in good health. Some clones in this sample may be carry-over from other donors' samples.

The chain uses TRBV7-3 and TRBJ2-7, with 9 bases fitting TRBD2. V lost 5 bases, J lost 3 bases, and 20 bases stayed unmatched. CDR1 is SGHTA, CDR2 FQGTGA, per germline. This CDR3 has 19 residues. The CDR3 nucleotides are TGTGCCAGCAGCACAAGACTAGCGGACAACCGAAGGGGAGGCTACGAGCAGTACTTC. Translating gives CASSTRLADNRRGGYEQYF. Using reference TRBV7-3 and TRBJ2-7 for the parts outside the CDR3, the full variable domain is GAGVSQTPSNKVTEKGKYVELRCDPISGHTALYWYRQSLGQGPEFLIYFQGTGAADDSGLPNDRFFAVRPEGSVSTLKIQRTERGDSAVYLCASSTRLADNRRGGYEQYFGPGTRLTVT.

V gene TRBV7-9 combines with J gene TRBJ2-7; D unresolved. The germline V and J ends were trimmed by 3 bases and 1 base, with 13 bases remaining between them. The germline CDR1 and CDR2 sequences are SEHNR and FQNEAQ (reference sequence). This CDR3 comprises 15 residues. The DNA of the CDR3 is TGTGCCAGCAGCTTGAGCGCCCTCGGGTCCTACGAGCAGTACTTC. Protein: CASSLSALGSYEQYF.

The J gene is TRBJ2-2, the V gene TRBV6-1; D gene uncertain. The CDR3 has 13 amino acids. V was clipped by 3 bases and J by 1 base, with 3 bases between them. Germline CDR1 reads MNHNS; CDR2 reads SASEGT. The DNA for the CDR3 is TGTGCCAGCAGTGATATGAACACCGGGGAGCTGTTTTTT. This gives the protein CASSDMNTGELFF.

V gene TRBV6-5 combines with J gene TRBJ1-2, with a possible D match to TRBD1 (6 bases). V lost 5 bases, J lost 5 bases, and 12 bases lay in between. The CDR3 contains 13 residues. Germline V gene data show CDR1 as MNHEY and CDR2 as SVGAGI. DNA for the CDR3: TGTGCCAGCAGTCTCGACAGGAATTATGGCTACACCTTC. Translation: CASSLDRNYGYTF.

The gene calls are TRBV11-2 and TRBJ2-3; 12 bases fit TRBD2. There are 16 residues in the CDR3. Germline lookup yields CDR1 SGHAT and CDR2 FQNNGV. With V trimmed by 1 base and J by 6 bases, 5 bases remained unmatched. CDR3 protein: CASSLAAGLAGDTQYF. CDR3 coding DNA: TGTGCCAGCAGCTTAGCCGCCGGACTAGCGGGGGATACGCAGTATTTT.

The chain links TRBV7-9 to TRBJ1-4, with D perhaps matching TRBD1 (5 bases). The CDR3 totals 15 residues. Per the germline V gene, CDR1 is SEHNR and CDR2 is FQNEAQ (reference sequence). V shed 1 base and J shed 8 bases, with 14 bases lying between them. The CDR3 region is CASSLDGGNREKLFF. Here the CDR3 DNA reads TGTGCCAGCAGCTTAGATGGGGGGAATCGGGAAAAACTGTTTTTT.

The chain couples TRBV6-5 to TRBJ1-2, with D unclear. The CDR3 contains 16 residues. Trimming took 2 bases from V and 4 from J, leaving 17 bases between them. The germline gives CDR1 MNHEY, CDR2 SVGAGI. CDR3 sequence reads: CASSYTPRDILYGYTF. CDR3 nucleotides: TGTGCCAGCAGTTACACTCCCAGAGACATTCTCTATGGCTACACCTTC.

This clone was counted a few times. This chain links TRBV20-1 with TRBJ1-4; D is ambiguous. The CDR3 loop spans 11 amino acids. Per the germline V gene, CDR1 is DFQATT and CDR2 is SNEGSKA (reference sequence). Trimming took 5 bases from V and 6 from J, leaving 7 bases between them. The CDR3 nucleotides read TGCAGTGCTGAGGACTATGAAAAACTGTTTTTT. This translates into CSAEDYEKLFF.

The chain links TRBV14 to TRBJ1-6; the D is unclear. This CDR3 comprises 17 residues. In germline, CDR1 is SGHDN, CDR2 FVKESK. V was clipped by 0 bases and J by 8 bases, with 17 bases between them. The CDR3 DNA reads TGTGCCAGCAGCCAAGAAGGTTCAAGAGGGTGGGATTCACCCCTCCACTTT. Protein product: CASSQEGSRGWDSPLHF. Variable domain in full (rest from reference TRBV14 and TRBJ1-6): EAGVTQFPSHSVIEKGQTVTLRCDPISGHDNLYWYRRVMGKEIKFLLHFVKESKQDESGMPNNRFLAERTGGTYSTLKVQPAELEDSGVYFCASSQEGSRGWDSPLHFGNGTRLTVT.

In this sample, this clone turned up once. V and J are TRBV4-1 and TRBJ2-7, with a possible D match to TRBD2 (6 bases). V was shortened by 0 bases and J by 1 base, with 7 bases between the two germline ends. The CDR3 consists of 14 residues. CDR1 and CDR2 from the germline V gene are MGHRA and YSYEKL. As DNA, the CDR3 is TGCGCCAGCAGCCAAGACCGGGGGTCCTACGAGCAGTACTTC. It translates to CASSQDRGSYEQYF.

V and J are TRBV5-4 and TRBJ2-3, with 7 nucleotides matching TRBD1. The germline gives CDR1 SGHNT, CDR2 YYREEE (reference sequence). The V segment lost 4 bases and the J segment 1 base; nucleotides outside the gene matches: 6. CDR3 length: 15 residues. The DNA for the CDR3 is TGTGCCAGCAGCGATAGACAGGGAGGCACAGATACGCAGTATTTT. This codes for CASSDRQGGTDTQYF.